The clone carrying this T cell receptor (beta chain) was picked up many times. The data originate from a study of blood T cell repertoires in COVID-19. For the study at large: Samples taken during acute and convalescent COVID-19 were collected in the United States, Italy and Spain. The analysed material was cDNA or gDNA that came from T cells, B-cell-depleted T cells, or PBMCs.

The V gene end was trimmed by 5 bases and the J gene end by 5 bases; junction bases not matched to a gene: 7. The CDR3 is made up of 14 amino acids. The germline gives CDR1 SGHTA, CDR2 FQGNSA. Measured with immunoSEQ multiplex PCR; TCRdb has only the in-frame clones, and not every one. Of 85,000 to 90,000 clones detected, over 80% appear once; the ten largest clones hold about 17%. The origin of this receptor is a woman at least 80 years old with active or convalescent COVID-19. This rearrangement joins TRBV7-2 to TRBJ2-5; 8 nucleotides match TRBD2. Sequencing input: peripheral blood. CDR3 bases: TGTGCCAGCAGCGTTAGCGGGGTACGTGAGACCCAGTACTTC. Translated: CASSVSGVRETQYF.